The 7 T cell receptor beta chains below all came from one sample that was sequenced in a study of T cell changes during pregnancy in multiple sclerosis. Assay: immunoSEQ multiplex PCR; the TCRdb copy retains only in-frame clones and omits some. Of roughly 34,000 clones listed, approximately 90% are singletons. The sequences come from CD8+ T cells from peripheral blood mononuclear cells, collected in the third trimester of pregnancy. The receptors come from a female donor with multiple sclerosis, enrolled in a pregnancy study.

V gene TRBV6-5 combines with J gene TRBJ1-3; possibly TRBD1 for D (5 bases). V gave up 7 bases and J gave up 0 bases, with 13 bases separating them. The length of the CDR3 is 15 residues. Germline V gene lookup returns CDR1 MNHEY and CDR2 SVGAGI. The CDR3 bases are TGTGCCAGCACCCTGACAGTTACCTCTGGAAACACCATATATTTT. This encodes CASTLTVTSGNTIYF.

The J gene is TRBJ2-7, the V gene TRBV27; 7 bases map to TRBD1. CDR3 length equals 15 residues. After removal of 2 bases from V and 3 bases from J, the junction contained 7 bases not matched to a gene. In germline, CDR1 is MNHEY, CDR2 SMNVEV (reference sequence). The CDR3 sequence is CASSLASTGVYEQYF. The DNA for the CDR3 is TGTGCCAGCAGTTTAGCTAGCACAGGGGTCTACGAGCAGTACTTC.

J is TRBJ1-1 and V is TRBV7-9, with D tentatively TRBD1 (5 bases). Trimming stripped 4 bases from V and 4 bases from J, with 13 bases between. Germline CDR1 is SEHNR and CDR2 is FQNEAQ (reference sequence). This CDR3 has 14 residues. This CDR3 reads CASSYPQGGTEAFF. The CDR3 DNA is TGTGCCAGCAGCTACCCCCAGGGAGGCACTGAAGCTTTCTTT.

The CDR3 DNA is TGTGCCACCAGCAGAACCCAAAGGGGTCCAGCTGAAGCTTTCTTT. It yields the protein CATSRTQRGPAEAFF. The V gene is TRBV15, the J gene TRBJ1-1; D is perhaps TRBD1 (5 bases). The CDR3 has 15 residues. In germline, CDR1 is LNHNV, CDR2 YYDKDF (reference sequence). Trimming removed 2 bases from V and 6 bases from J, with 16 bases in between.

J is TRBJ1-5 and V is TRBV19, with no clear D. The CDR3 is 16 amino acids. Germline values: CDR1 LNHDA, CDR2 SQIVND (reference sequence). V gave up 2 bases and J gave up 0 bases, with 11 bases separating them. The CDR3 loop reads CASSITDFFSNQPQHF. In DNA form, the CDR3 reads TGTGCCAGTAGTATAACAGATTTTTTTAGCAATCAGCCCCAGCATTTT.

This chain links TRBV28 with TRBJ1-5, with unresolved D. The germline CDR1 and CDR2 sequences are MDHEN and SYDVKM. The V end lost 2 bases, the J end lost 1 base, and 18 bases lay between the germline ends. The CDR3 has 18 amino acids. The CDR3 loop is CASSLEHLWTGSNQPQHF. CDR3 in DNA: TGTGCCAGCAGTTTAGAACACCTCTGGACTGGGAGCAATCAGCCCCAGCATTTT.

The V gene is TRBV7-3, the J gene TRBJ2-7; possibly TRBD1 for D (6 bases). The germline CDR1 and CDR2 sequences are SGHTA and FQGTGA. V was cut by 5 bases and J by 2 bases, with 19 bases left in between. This CDR3 comprises 16 residues. The CDR3 DNA follows: TGTGCCAGCAGCGCCCGACAGGCACTTAGGGCCTACGAGCAGTACTTC. This gives the protein CASSARQALRAYEQYF.